This T cell receptor (beta chain) was identified during a study of blood T cell repertoires in COVID-19 (TCRdb year 2020). Background on the whole study: The collaborator samples originated in the United States, Italy and Spain and spanned the acute and convalescent phases of COVID-19. The material from the prospective study consisted of cDNA or gDNA derived from T cells, B-cell-depleted T cells, or PBMCs. The sample metadata nearly always contained a de-identified subject ID, COVID-19 status, age in years and sex. Where available, HLA class I and class II types were taken from metadata supplied by the sample provider and were not determined by assay-based typing. The samples were drawn from two sources: the first 160 participants of the ongoing ImmuneRACE study, and 1,000 to 1,500 subjects contributed by 6 global collaborators. The repertoires were made available in a free public database intended to serve as a resource for research on the immune response to SARS-CoV-2. Deeply sampled blood TCRbeta repertoires from subjects exposed to, actively infected with, or recovered from COVID-19 were included in the dataset.

The paper's findings and limits, for the study overall: Clinical and demographic metadata were provided uncurated, with the amount varying by source and participant.

Worth noting for this clone: Its antigen is currently not known. Base-call qualities are not available, and no considerably larger clone is one nucleotide away.

Participants in the prospective study were aged roughly 18 to 100 years, lived in 20 to 25 United States geographic areas, and enrolled through a virtual design. Cohort assignment in the prospective study relied on participant-reported clinical history from a screening survey and a study questionnaire. Recovered participants in ImmuneRACE Cohort 3 were defined as having two consecutive negative NP/OP PCR tests, clearance from a healthcare professional, or resolution of symptoms. Each participant in the prospective study had whole blood, serum and a nasopharyngeal or oropharyngeal swab collected by mobile phlebotomists. Over a roughly 2-month period, participants in the prospective study had the option of providing additional blood draws and questionnaires. Blood samples from the prospective study were shipped frozen or at room temperature prior to DNA extraction. The CDR3 numbers 14 residues from cysteine through phenylalanine. The read is trimmed to its CDR3 DNA, 42 bases read in frame from base 1. From the germline V gene (reference sequence), CDR1 is LGHDT and CDR2 is YNNKEL. V loses 4 bases, J loses 1 base, and the germline ends lie 10 bases apart.

The immunoSEQ Assay, a bias-controlled multiplex PCR, was used to amplify TCRbeta CDR3 regions from genomic DNA. The published analysis was carried out like this. The number of nucleated cells in each sample was estimated from the amplification of reference gene primers within the assay. To quantify the absolute abundance of each unique TCRbeta CDR3 rearrangement, sequence reads were collapsed and filtered. Productive Simpson clonality was computed per sample as the square root of Simpson's diversity index over productive rearrangements. The immuneACCESS repertoire file appears here via TCRdb, limited to in-frame rearrangements. These files lack a portion of the clones; in checked studies, under half of the deficit traces to unresolved V genes, and the cause of the others is not known. That table is the source of V, J and clone size, and D and trimming were worked out from the DNA. For this sample the table gives about 300,000 clones, of which roughly 87% were detected only once. The ten largest clones take up 5.5% to 7% of the sample.

The chain is encoded by TRBV3-1 (or the pseudogene TRBV3-2) joined to TRBJ1-1; the D segment could be TRBD1, given 5 matching bases. The sample comprised PBMCs or T cells enriched from blood (not recorded which). This receptor was obtained from a woman in her twenties or thirties who had recovered from COVID-19. CDR3 region: CASSPWGGNTEAFF. The nucleotide sequence is TGTGCCAGCAGCCCCTGGGGGGGGAACACTGAAGCTTTCTTT.